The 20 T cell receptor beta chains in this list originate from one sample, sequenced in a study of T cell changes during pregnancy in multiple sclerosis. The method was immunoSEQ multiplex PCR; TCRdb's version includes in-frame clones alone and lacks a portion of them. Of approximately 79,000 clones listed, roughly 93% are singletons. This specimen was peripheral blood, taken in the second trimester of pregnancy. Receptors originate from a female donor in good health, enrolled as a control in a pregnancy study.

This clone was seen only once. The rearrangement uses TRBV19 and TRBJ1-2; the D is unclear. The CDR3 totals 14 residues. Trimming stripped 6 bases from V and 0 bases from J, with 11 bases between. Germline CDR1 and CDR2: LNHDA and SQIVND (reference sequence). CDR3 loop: CASSSMGSNYGYTF. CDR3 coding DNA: TGTGCCAGTAGCTCGATGGGCTCTAACTATGGCTACACCTTC. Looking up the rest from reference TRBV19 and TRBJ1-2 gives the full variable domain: DGGITQSPKYLFRKEGQNVTLSCEQNLNHDAMYWYRQDPGQGLRLIYYSQIVNDFQKGDIAEGYSVSREKKESFPLTVTSAQKNPTAFYLCASSSMGSNYGYTFGSGTRLTVV.

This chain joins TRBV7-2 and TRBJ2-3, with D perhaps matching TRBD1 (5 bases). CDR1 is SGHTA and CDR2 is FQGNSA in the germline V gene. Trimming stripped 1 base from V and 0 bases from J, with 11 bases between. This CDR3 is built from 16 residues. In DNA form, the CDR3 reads TGTGCCAGCAGCTTAGTTGGGGCTTCAAGCACAGATACGCAGTATTTT. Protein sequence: CASSLVGASSTDTQYF.

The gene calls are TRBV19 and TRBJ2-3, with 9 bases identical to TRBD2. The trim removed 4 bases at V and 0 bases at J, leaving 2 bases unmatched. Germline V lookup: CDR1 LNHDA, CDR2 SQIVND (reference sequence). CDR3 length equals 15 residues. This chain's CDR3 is CASSTTSGSTDTQYF. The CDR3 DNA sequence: TGTGCCAGTAGTACGACTAGCGGAAGCACAGATACGCAGTATTTT.

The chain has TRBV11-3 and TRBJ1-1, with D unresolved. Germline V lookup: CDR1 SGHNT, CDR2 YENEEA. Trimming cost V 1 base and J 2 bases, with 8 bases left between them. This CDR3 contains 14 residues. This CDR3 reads CASSLGHSNTEAFF. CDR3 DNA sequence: TGTGCCAGCAGCTTAGGACACTCAAACACTGAAGCTTTCTTT. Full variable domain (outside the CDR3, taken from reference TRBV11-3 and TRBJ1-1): EAGVVQSPRYKIIEKKQPVAFWCNPISGHNTLYWYLQNLGQGPELLIRYENEEAVDDSQLPKDRFSAERLKGVDSTLKIQPAELGDSAVYLCASSLGHSNTEAFFGQGTRLTVV.

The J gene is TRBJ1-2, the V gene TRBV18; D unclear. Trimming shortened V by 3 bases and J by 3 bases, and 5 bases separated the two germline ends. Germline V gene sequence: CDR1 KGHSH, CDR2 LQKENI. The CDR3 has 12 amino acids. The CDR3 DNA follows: TGTGCCAGCTCACCCGGTGACTATGGCTACACCTTC. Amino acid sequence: CASSPGDYGYTF. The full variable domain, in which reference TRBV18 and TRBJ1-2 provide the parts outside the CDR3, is NAGVMQNPRHLVRRRGQEARLRCSPMKGHSHVYWYRQLPEEGLKFMVYLQKENIIDESGMPKERFSAEFPKEGPSILRIQQVVRGDSAAYFCASSPGDYGYTFGSGTRLTVV.

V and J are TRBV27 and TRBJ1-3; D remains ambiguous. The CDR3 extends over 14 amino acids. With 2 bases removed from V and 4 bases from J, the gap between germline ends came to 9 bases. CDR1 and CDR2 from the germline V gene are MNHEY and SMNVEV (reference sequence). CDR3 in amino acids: CASSLSVTGNTIYF. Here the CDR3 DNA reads TGTGCCAGCAGTTTAAGTGTAACAGGAAACACCATATATTTT.

The CDR3 DNA sequence: TGCGCCAGCAGCTGGGCCCGGGGGGCGTTGCAAGAGACCCAGTACTTC. Protein product: CASSWARGALQETQYF. V and J are TRBV5-1 and TRBJ2-5; the D gene is possibly TRBD2 (7 bases). Germline V gene lookup returns CDR1 SGHRS and CDR2 YFSETQ. CDR3 length equals 16 residues. Deletions cut 3 bases from V and 2 bases from J, with 17 bases between.

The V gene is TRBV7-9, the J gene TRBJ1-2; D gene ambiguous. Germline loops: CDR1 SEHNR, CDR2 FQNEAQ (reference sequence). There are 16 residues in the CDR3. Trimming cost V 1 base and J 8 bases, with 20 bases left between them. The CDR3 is CASSLGAAGDLWGYTF. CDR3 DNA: TGTGCCAGCAGCTTAGGTGCCGCAGGCGACCTGTGGGGCTACACCTTC.

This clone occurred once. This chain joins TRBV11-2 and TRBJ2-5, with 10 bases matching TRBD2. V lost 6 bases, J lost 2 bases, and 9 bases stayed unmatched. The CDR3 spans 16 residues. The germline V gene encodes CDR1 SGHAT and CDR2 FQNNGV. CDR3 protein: CASSRGLADPQETQYF. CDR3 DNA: TGTGCCAGCAGTCGTGGACTAGCGGACCCGCAAGAGACCCAGTACTTC.

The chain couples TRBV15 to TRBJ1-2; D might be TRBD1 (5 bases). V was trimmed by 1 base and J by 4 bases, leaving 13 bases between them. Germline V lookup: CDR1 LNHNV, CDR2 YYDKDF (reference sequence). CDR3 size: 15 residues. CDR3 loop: CATSRVKADSYGYTF. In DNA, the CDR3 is TGTGCCACCAGCAGAGTCAAAGCAGACAGCTATGGCTACACCTTC.

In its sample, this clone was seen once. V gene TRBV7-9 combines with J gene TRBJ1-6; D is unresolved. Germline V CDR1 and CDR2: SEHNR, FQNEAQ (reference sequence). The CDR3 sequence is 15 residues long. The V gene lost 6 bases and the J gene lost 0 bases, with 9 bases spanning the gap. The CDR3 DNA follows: TGTGCCAGCAGGCAGAATTTCTCCTATAATTCACCCCTCCACTTT. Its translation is CASRQNFSYNSPLHF.

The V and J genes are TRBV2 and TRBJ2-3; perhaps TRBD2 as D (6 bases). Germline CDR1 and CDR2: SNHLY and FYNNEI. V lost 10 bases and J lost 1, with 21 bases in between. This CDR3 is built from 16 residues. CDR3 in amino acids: CATTWEVVEGTDTQYF. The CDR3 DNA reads TGTGCCACAACATGGGAGGTCGTTGAGGGCACAGATACGCAGTATTTT.

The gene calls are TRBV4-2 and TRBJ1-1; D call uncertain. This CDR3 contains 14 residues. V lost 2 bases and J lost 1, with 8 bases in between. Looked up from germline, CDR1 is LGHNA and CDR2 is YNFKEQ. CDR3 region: CASSQPGSNTEAFF. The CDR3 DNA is TGTGCCAGCAGCCAACCCGGGTCGAACACTGAAGCTTTCTTT.

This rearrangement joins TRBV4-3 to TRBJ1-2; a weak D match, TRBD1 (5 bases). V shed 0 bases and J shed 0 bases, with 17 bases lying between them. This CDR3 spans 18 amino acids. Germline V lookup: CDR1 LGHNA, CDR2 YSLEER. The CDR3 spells CASSQDRVLTASNYGYTF. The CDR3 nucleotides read TGCGCCAGCAGCCAAGATCGAGTCTTGACAGCTTCTAACTATGGCTACACCTTC.

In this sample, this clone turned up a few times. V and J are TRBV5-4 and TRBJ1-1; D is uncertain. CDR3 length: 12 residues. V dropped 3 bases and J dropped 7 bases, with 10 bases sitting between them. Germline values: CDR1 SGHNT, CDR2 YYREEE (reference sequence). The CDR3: CASSSKTGEAFF. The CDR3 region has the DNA TGTGCCAGCAGCTCGAAAACGGGTGAAGCTTTCTTT. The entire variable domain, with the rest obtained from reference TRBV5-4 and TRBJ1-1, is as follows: ETGVTQSPTHLIKTRGQQVTLRCSSQSGHNTVSWYQQALGQGPQFIFQYYREEENGRGNFPPRFSGLQFPNYSSELNVNALELDDSALYLCASSSKTGEAFFGQGTRLTVV.

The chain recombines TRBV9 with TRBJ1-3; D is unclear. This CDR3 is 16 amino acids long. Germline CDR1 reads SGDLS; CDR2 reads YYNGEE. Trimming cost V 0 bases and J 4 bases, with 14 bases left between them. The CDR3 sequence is CASSVEVSGSGNTIYF. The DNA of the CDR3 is TGTGCCAGCAGCGTAGAAGTTTCCGGGTCCGGAAACACCATATATTTT.

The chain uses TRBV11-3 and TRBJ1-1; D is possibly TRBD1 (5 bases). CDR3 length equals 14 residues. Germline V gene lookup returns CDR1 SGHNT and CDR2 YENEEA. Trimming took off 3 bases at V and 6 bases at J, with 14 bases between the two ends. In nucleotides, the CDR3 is TGTGCCAGCAGCTTGGGGTCAGGGTCCGCTGAAGCTTTCTTT. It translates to CASSLGSGSAEAFF.

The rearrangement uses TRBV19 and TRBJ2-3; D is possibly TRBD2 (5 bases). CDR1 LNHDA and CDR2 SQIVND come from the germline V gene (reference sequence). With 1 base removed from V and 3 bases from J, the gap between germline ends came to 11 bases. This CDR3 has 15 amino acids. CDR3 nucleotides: TGTGCCAGTAGTATAGTTGCGGGTGGGACAGATACGCAGTATTTT. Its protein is CASSIVAGGTDTQYF.

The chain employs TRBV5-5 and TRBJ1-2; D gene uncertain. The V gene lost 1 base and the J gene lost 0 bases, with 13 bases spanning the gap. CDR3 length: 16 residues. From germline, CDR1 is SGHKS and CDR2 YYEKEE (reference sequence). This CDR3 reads CASSLRYEASNYGYTF. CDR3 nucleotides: TGTGCCAGCAGCTTGAGGTATGAGGCTTCTAACTATGGCTACACCTTC.

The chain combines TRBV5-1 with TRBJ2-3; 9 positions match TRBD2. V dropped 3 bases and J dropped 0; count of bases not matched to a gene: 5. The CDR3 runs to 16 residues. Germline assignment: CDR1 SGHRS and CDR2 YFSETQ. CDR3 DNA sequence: TGCGCCAGCAGCTGGGGCGCGGGGGGGAGCACAGATACGCAGTATTTT. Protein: CASSWGAGGSTDTQYF.